A selection of T cell receptor beta chains follows, all from one sample in a study of cytomegalovirus exposure and HLA in healthy donors. The repertoire was sequenced with immunoSEQ multiplex PCR; TCRdb's copy has only in-frame clones and lacks some. The table lists 140,000 or so clones, 87% of them singletons, with roughly 4.5% in the top ten. Material for sequencing was PBMCs. These receptors were collected from a man younger than 30 in good health and CMV-seropositive. The CDR3 runs from the conserved cysteine through the conserved F or W. The order of the fields is J gene, D gene, clone size, V gene, CDR3 length, CDR3 DNA, CDR3 protein. D genes are given only for firm matches. Some rows mark clone size as missing; the rest say once, few, many or name a class of expanded clone.

>TRBJ2-3|TRBD2|.|TRBV7-7|14
TGTGCCAGCGCAAGGGAGGGTTGGGGAGATACGCAGTATTTT
CASAREGWGDTQYF
>TRBJ1-3|TRBD1|.|TRBV30|19
TGTGCCTGGAGTGGGCCCGGGACAGGGAGAGCTTTTGTTGGAAACACCATATATTTT
CAWSGPGTGRAFVGNTIYF
>TRBJ2-7|.|.|TRBV14|14
TGTGCCAGCAGCCAGTGGCAACAGAACTACGAGCAGTACTTC
CASSQWQQNYEQYF
>TRBJ1-1|TRBD1|.|TRBV27|13
TGTGCCAGCAGTTCGACAGGGGGCGGAAAAGCTTTCTTT
CASSSTGGGKAFF
>TRBJ2-1|TRBD2|.|TRBV19|17
TGTGCCAGTAGTTGGACTAGCGGGCCCAGCTCCTACAATGAGCAGTTCTTC
CASSWTSGPSSYNEQFF
>TRBJ2-1|TRBD2|.|TRBV6-4|15
TGTGCCAGCAGTGACTCGACTAGCGGGGGGGCTGAGCAGTTCTTC
CASSDSTSGGAEQFF
>TRBJ2-7|.|.|TRBV18|13
TGTGCCAGCTCACCCTCCTCGGGGTACGAGCAGTACTTC
CASSPSSGYEQYF
>TRBJ2-5|TRBD2|.|TRBV27|13
TGTGCCAGCAGACTAGCGGGAGGGGAGACCCAGTACTTC
CASRLAGGETQYF
>TRBJ2-7|TRBD1|once|TRBV27|15
TGTGCCAGCTCACCCCGGACAGGGGGCGTTTACGAGCAGTACTTC
CASSPRTGGVYEQYF
>TRBJ2-7|TRBD1|.|TRBV2|13
TGTGCCAGCAGCCTATTAGGGGGCCACGAGCAGTACTTC
CASSLLGGHEQYF
>TRBJ2-7|TRBD1|few|TRBV10-3|13
TGTGCCATCAGGGAGACAGGGGAATCCGAGCAGTACTTC
CAIRETGESEQYF
>TRBJ2-7|.|once|TRBV20-1|10
TGCAGCGCAGGTTCCTACGAGCAGTACTTC
CSAGSYEQYF
>TRBJ2-1|.|.|TRBV28|15
TGTGCCAGCAGTTTCTTACAGGGTAGGGGTACGGAGCAGTTCTTC
CASSFLQGRGTEQFF
>TRBJ1-1|TRBD1|few|TRBV9|11
TGTGCCAGCCAGGGGGCGGCTGAAGCTTTCTTT
CASQGAAEAFF
>TRBJ2-1|.|.|TRBV6-6|15
TGTGCCAGCAGTTATCGGGCAGGGTATTGGGATGAGCAGTTCTTC
CASSYRAGYWDEQFF
>TRBJ1-5|.|.|TRBV4-1|13
TGCGCCAGCAGCCAAGAGTCCAGGCAGCCCCAGCATTTT
CASSQESRQPQHF
>TRBJ1-2|.|.|TRBV6-6|11
TGTGCCAGCAGTTACTTAGTTGGCTACACCTTC
CASSYLVGYTF
>TRBJ2-7|TRBD1|.|TRBV30|14
TGTGCCTGGAGTCCCGGGACAGGGATTTACGAGCAGTACTTC
CAWSPGTGIYEQYF
>TRBJ2-7|.|.|TRBV30|14
TGTGCCTGGAATAGGGGGAGGGGCTCCTACGAGCAGTACTTC
CAWNRGRGSYEQYF
>TRBJ1-1|.|.|TRBV2|13
TGTGCCAGCAGGCAGGGTAGAAACACTGAAGCTTTCTTT
CASRQGRNTEAFF
>TRBJ1-2|TRBD1|.|TRBV6-1|15
TGTGCCAGCAGTGCGATGACAGGGGGCGCCTATGGCTACACCTTC
CASSAMTGGAYGYTF
>TRBJ1-3|.|.|TRBV10-1|12
TGCGCCATTACGGGAAGGGGAAACACCATATATTTT
CAITGRGNTIYF
>TRBJ2-2|.|.|TRBV27|14
TGTGCCAGCACTCGAGGAGGGGAAGCCGGGGAGCTGTTTTTT
CASTRGGEAGELFF
>TRBJ2-2|.|.|TRBV7-2|15
TGTGCCAGCAGCCTTCACAGGGGGGGCACCGGGGAGCTGTTTTTT
CASSLHRGGTGELFF
>TRBJ1-2|TRBD1|.|TRBV30|15
TGTGCCTGGAGCGCACCGGGACAGGGAATCCATGGCTACACCTTC
CAWSAPGQGIHGYTF
>TRBJ2-7|TRBD1|.|TRBV5-1|14
TGCGCCAGCAGCTCCTCCGGGACAGACTACGAGCAGTACTTC
CASSSSGTDYEQYF
>TRBJ1-1|.|.|TRBV10-3|14
TGTGCCATGACACAGGGACCCATGAACACTGAAGCTTTCTTT
CAMTQGPMNTEAFF
>TRBJ1-2|.|.|TRBV6-1|16
TGTGCCAGCAGTGAAGGGGGGGGCCCGTTGTCTGATGGCTACACCTTC
CASSEGGGPLSDGYTF
>TRBJ1-2|TRBD1|.|TRBV29-1|13
TGCAGCGTTGAAGGGGGACAGGGGCAAGGCTACACCTTC
CSVEGGQGQGYTF
>TRBJ2-2|.|few|TRBV6-5|12
TGTGCCAGCAGTTACACAACCGGGGAGCTGTTTTTT
CASSYTTGELFF
>TRBJ1-2|TRBD1|.|TRBV10-2|13
TGCGCCAGCAGGGAACGATCGGACAGGGTCCCCACCTTC
CASRERSDRVPTF
>TRBJ2-7|TRBD1|.|TRBV6-1|13
TGTGCCAGCAGCAGGGGGCTGATCTACGAGCAGTACTTC
CASSRGLIYEQYF
>TRBJ2-3|.|.|TRBV14|17
TGTGCCAGCAGCCCTTCTCGGGGTAGCGGAGACACAGATACGCAGTATTTT
CASSPSRGSGDTDTQYF
>TRBJ2-3|TRBD1|.|TRBV15|16
TGTGCCACCAGCAGAGATGGTGCAGGGGGCGGTCATACGCAGTATTTT
CATSRDGAGGGHTQYF
>TRBJ1-1|.|.|TRBV27|14
TGTGCCAGCATGTCGTTCCGCGGGACTTCCGAAGCTTTCTTT
CASMSFRGTSEAFF
>TRBJ1-5|TRBD1|.|TRBV4-1|17
TGCGCCAGCAGCCAGCTGATACAGGGGGCTGCAGGTCAGCCCCAGCATTTT
CASSQLIQGAAGQPQHF
>TRBJ2-1|.|once|TRBV7-9|14
TGTGCCAGCAGCTTATTTGGGGGGACTAATGAGCAGTTCTTC
CASSLFGGTNEQFF
>TRBJ2-7|TRBD1|.|TRBV5-5|15
TGTGCCAGCAGCACGGACGACAGGGGGCGTTACGAGCAGTACTTC
CASSTDDRGRYEQYF
>TRBJ1-5|.|.|TRBV30|15
TGTGCCTGGAGTGTACCAGGGAGGGGATATCAGCCCCAGCATTTT
CAWSVPGRGYQPQHF
>TRBJ1-1|.|.|TRBV2|12
TGTGCCAGCAACGGGTTCGGGACAGAAGCTTTCTTT
CASNGFGTEAFF
>TRBJ2-2|TRBD2|.|TRBV5-1|17
TGCGCCAGCAGCTTGCTCACTAGCGGGAGTGGCTCCGGGGAGCTGTTTTTT
CASSLLTSGSGSGELFF
>TRBJ2-5|.|.|TRBV6-6|11
TGTGCCAGCCACTTCCAAGAGACCCAGTACTTC
CASHFQETQYF
>TRBJ2-6|.|.|TRBV6-6|15
TGTGCCAGCAGTTTCCGGACAACTGGGGCCAACGTCCTGACTTTC
CASSFRTTGANVLTF
>TRBJ1-1|.|.|TRBV5-1|13
TGCGCCAGCAGCTTGGAAGGAGGGAGGAAAGCTTTCTTT
CASSLEGGRKAFF
>TRBJ1-5|.|.|TRBV10-2|14
TGCGCCAGCAGTGCGACAGTTAACAATCAGCCCCAGCATTTT
CASSATVNNQPQHF
>TRBJ2-1|.|.|TRBV9|16
TGTGCCAGCAGCGTCGGGTTAGCGAGCTCCTACAATGAGCAGTTCTTC
CASSVGLASSYNEQFF
>TRBJ1-1|TRBD1|.|TRBV5-1|15
TGCGCCAGCAGCTTGGACGGACAGGGGAACACTGAAGCTTTCTTT
CASSLDGQGNTEAFF
>TRBJ2-7|TRBD2|once|TRBV12-5|14
TGTGCTAGTGGTCCCCTTAGCGGGGGGTACGAGCAGTACTTC
CASGPLSGGYEQYF
>TRBJ1-1|.|.|TRBV7-8|15
TGTGCCAGCAGCTCTTCCAGGGTTATGGGCACTGAAGCTTTCTTT
CASSSSRVMGTEAFF
>TRBJ1-2|.|once|TRBV30|15
TGTGCCTGGAGCGACTCTCATCTCGGGGTCGGTGGCTACACCTTC
CAWSDSHLGVGGYTF
>TRBJ1-5|.|.|TRBV28|13
TGTGCCAGCTCATACGGGAGCAATCAGCCCCAGCATTTT
CASSYGSNQPQHF
>TRBJ2-3|.|.|TRBV19|14
TGTGCCAGGGGCCGGACTAACCGCACAGATACGCAGTATTTT
CARGRTNRTDTQYF
>TRBJ1-1|.|.|TRBV5-1|14
TGCGCCAGCAGCCCGTTTGACAAGAACACTGAAGCTTTCTTT
CASSPFDKNTEAFF
>TRBJ1-3|.|few|TRBV7-8|14
TGTGCCAGCAGCCCCCCCCAGGTCGGAAACACCATATATTTT
CASSPPQVGNTIYF
>TRBJ2-7|.|.|TRBV11-2|11
TGTGCCAGCAGCTTAGGGCGGGAGCAGTACTTC
CASSLGREQYF
>TRBJ1-1|TRBD1|.|TRBV6-5|15
TGTGCCAGCAGTTACTCGCCAGGGGGTATGACTGAAGCTTTCTTT
CASSYSPGGMTEAFF
>TRBJ2-2|.|.|TRBV20-1|11
TGCAGTGCTAGAGAGTACGGGGAGCTGTTTTTT
CSAREYGELFF
>TRBJ1-1|TRBD1|.|TRBV27|15
TGTGCCAGCAGTTTAGCGGGACAGGTTTTCACTGAAGCTTTCTTT
CASSLAGQVFTEAFF
>TRBJ1-5|TRBD1|.|TRBV2|13
TGTGCCACCAGGACAGGGGGCAATCAGCCCCAGCATTTT
CATRTGGNQPQHF
>TRBJ1-6|.|.|TRBV7-9|17
TGTGCCAGCAGCTTAGAACCTACTAGCTCCTATAATTCACCCCTCCACTTT
CASSLEPTSSYNSPLHF